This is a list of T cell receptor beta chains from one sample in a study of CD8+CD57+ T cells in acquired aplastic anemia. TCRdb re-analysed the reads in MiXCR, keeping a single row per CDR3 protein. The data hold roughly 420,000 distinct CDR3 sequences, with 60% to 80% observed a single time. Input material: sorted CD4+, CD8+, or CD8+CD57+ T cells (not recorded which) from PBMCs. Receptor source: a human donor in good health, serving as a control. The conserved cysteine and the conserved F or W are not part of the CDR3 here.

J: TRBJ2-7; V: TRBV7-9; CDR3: ASSLRARTAPSSY
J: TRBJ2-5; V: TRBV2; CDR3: ASSHLTGKGVSQETQY
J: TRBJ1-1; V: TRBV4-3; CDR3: ASSPAQVPSEAF
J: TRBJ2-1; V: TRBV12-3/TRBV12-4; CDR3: ASSFGPNEQF
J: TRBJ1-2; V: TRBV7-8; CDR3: ASSHRGDNDGYT
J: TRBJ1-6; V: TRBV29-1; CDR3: SVGDRNSPLH
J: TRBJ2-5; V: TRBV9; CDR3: ASSVGARGLPGQETQY
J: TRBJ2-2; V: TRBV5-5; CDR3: ASRPLLEPGELF
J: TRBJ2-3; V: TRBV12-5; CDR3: ASSFGGDTQY
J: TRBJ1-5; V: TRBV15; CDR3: ATSRENRVNQPQH
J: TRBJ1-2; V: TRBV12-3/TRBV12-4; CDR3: ASSLGDDYGYT
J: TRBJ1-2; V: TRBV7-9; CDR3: ASSREGIYGYGYT
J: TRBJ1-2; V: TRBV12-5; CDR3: ASGLAPGQGDSYT
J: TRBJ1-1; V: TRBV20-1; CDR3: SPETGNGEAF
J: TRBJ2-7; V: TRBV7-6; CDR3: ASSLGWQGGSEQY
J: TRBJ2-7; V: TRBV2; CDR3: ASSSREGEQY
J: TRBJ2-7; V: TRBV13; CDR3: ASSLGASSYEQY
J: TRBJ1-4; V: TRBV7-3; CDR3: ASSGQGATNATLF
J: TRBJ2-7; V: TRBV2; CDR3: ACSARLGQAYEQY
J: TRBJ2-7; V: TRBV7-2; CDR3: ASSLAGQGLGEGQY
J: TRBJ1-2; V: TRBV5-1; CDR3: ASSPGQHYGYT
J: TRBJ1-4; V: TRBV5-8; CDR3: ASSMGGAGNEKLF
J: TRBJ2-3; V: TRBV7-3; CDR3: ASSSGQGGGTDTQY
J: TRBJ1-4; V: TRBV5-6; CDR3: ASQGRNNEKLF
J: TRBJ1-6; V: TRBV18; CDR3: ASSQQTGTDNSPLH
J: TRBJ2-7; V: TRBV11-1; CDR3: ASSLDVGEQY
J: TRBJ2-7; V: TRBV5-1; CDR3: ASSFTTGGGHEQY
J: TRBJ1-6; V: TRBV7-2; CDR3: ASSLEGQGLNSPLH
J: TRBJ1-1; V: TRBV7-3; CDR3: ASSLLGGSGITEAF
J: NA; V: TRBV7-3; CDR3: ASSLAVNHETQY
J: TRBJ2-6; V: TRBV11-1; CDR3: ASSDFGQAAGANVLT
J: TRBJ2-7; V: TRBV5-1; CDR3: ASSLGQGTDEQY
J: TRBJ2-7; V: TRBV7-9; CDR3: ASSMDPGFDYGY
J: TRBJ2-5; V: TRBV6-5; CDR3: ASRLEGYQETQY
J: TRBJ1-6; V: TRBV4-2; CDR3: ASSEDGAGLTPHY
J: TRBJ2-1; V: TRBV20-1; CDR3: SARERQGSSYNEQF
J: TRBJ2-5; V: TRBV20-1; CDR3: SASNPAAVETQY
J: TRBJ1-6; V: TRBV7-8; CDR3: ASSLAGRSSYNSPLH
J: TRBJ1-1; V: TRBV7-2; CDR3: ASSRRVHGEAY
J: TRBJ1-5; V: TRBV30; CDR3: AWSIRGQGQPQH
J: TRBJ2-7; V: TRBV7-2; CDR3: ASSQVARDPYEQY
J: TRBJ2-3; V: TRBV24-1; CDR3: ATSDLLGLTDTQY
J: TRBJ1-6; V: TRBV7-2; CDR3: ASSLGGGHTE
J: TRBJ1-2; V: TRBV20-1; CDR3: SVRTVYPNYGYT
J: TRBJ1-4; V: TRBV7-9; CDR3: ASSVPGPNEKLF
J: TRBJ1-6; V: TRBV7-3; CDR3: ASSSGGDNSPLH
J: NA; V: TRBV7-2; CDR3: ASRLATYGQY
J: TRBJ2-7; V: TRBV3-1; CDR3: ASSRKFGYEQY
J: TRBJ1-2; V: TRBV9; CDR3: ASSAGQGEYYG
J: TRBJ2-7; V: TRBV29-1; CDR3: SRPRSERSYEQY
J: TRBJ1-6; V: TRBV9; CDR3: ASSAGRRSGNTTLH
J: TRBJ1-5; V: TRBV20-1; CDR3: SALQGSSGKPQH
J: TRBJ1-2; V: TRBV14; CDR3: ASSPRQVGETQ
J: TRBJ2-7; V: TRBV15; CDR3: ASSVETAYTEEF
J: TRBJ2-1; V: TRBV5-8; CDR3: ASSPGCVGQF
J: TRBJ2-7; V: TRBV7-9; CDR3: ASSPMPTGGNQH
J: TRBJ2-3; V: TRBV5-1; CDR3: ASSLGRATDTQY
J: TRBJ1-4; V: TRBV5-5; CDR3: ASSLTRGEKLF